The TCR beta chain under discussion was sequenced for a study of beta chain features in type 1 diabetes. Sequenced material consisted of expressed TCRB transcripts (all of the isolated RNA was reverse transcribed). Sequencing used immunoSEQ multiplex PCR; TCRdb keeps in-frame clones, though not all of them. The data contain about 360,000 clones, around an eighth of them seen just once; the ten biggest clones take up 0.015% to 0.02%. Trimming left V 3 bases short and J 5 bases short, with 16 bases between. Germline CDR1 MGHRA, CDR2 YSYEKL. The CDR3 has 15 residues. Worth noting for this clone: Its antigen remains unknown.

Overall study results and limits: It was among patients, rather than healthy donors, that naive, central memory and Treg TCRB repertoires appeared more similar. A moderate, significant TCRB CDR3 shortening appeared in type 1 diabetes across four CD4+ subsets.

The sequence derives from a man between 18 and 35 years old in good health. The J gene is TRBJ1-2, the V gene TRBV4-1; D unresolved. Sample: naive CD4+ T cells from blood. The CDR3 is CASSHPTGYFYGYTF. CDR3 nucleotides: TGCGCCAGCAGCCATCCGACGGGGTATTTTTATGGCTACACCTTC.